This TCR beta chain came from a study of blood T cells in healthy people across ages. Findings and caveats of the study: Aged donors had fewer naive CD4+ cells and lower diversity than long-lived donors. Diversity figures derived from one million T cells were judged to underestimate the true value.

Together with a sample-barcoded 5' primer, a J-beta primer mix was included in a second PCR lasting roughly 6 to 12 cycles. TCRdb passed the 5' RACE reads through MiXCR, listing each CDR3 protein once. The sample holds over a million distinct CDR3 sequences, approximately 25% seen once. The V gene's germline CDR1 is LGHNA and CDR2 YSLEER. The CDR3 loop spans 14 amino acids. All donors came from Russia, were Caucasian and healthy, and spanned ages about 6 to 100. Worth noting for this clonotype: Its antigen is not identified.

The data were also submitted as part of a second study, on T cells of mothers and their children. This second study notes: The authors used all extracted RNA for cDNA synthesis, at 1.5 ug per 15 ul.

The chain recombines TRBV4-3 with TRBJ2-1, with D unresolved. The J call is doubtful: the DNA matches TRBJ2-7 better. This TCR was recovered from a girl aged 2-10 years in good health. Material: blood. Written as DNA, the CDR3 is TGCGCCAGCAGCCAAGAGTCATCTTTCTACGAGCAGTACTTC. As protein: CASSQESSFYEQYF.